This TCR beta chain was captured by sequencing in a study of blood T cell repertoires in COVID-19. As for the study in general: PBMCs, B-cell-depleted T cells, or T cells provided the cDNA or gDNA that made up the material.

The CDR3 extends over 15 amino acids. Germline V gene data show CDR1 as SGHVS and CDR2 as FQNEAQ. Deletions cut 5 bases from V and 6 bases from J, with 14 bases between. Assay used: immunoSEQ multiplex PCR; TCRdb lists only in-frame clones, some missing. Among approximately 480,000 clones listed, roughly nine tenths were seen once. This clone was observed a few times. V and J are TRBV7-8 and TRBJ1-6; TRBD1 is a possible D gene (6 bases). The sequencing sample was made of peripheral blood. This TCR was sampled from a man younger than 30 with COVID-19, enrolled during active disease. Written as DNA, the CDR3 is TGTGCCAGCAGCCCGGGGGGGGCGGTTAATTCACCCCTCCACTTT. This translates into CASSPGGAVNSPLHF. Combining the CDR3 with reference TRBV7-8 and TRBJ1-6 gives the whole variable domain GAGVSQSPRYKVAKRGQDVALRCDPISGHVSLFWYQQALGQGPEFLTYFQNEAQLDKSGLPSDRFFAERPEGSVSTLKIQRTQQEDSAVYLCASSPGGAVNSPLHFGNGTRLTVT.